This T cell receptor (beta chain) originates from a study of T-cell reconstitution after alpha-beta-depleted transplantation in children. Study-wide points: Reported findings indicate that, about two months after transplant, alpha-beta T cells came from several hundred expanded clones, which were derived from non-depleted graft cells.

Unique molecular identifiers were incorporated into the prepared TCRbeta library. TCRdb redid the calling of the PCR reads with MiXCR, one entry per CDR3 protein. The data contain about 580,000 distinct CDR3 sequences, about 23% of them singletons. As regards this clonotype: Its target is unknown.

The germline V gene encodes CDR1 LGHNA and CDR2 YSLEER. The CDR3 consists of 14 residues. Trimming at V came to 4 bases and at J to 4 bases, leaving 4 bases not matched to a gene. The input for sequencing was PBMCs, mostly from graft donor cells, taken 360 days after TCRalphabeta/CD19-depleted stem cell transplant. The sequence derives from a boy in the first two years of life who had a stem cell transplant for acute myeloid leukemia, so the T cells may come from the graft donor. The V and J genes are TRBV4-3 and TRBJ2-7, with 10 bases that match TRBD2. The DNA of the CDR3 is TGCGCCAGCAGCCCTACTAGCGGGGCTTACGAGCAGTACTTC. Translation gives CASSPTSGAYEQYF.